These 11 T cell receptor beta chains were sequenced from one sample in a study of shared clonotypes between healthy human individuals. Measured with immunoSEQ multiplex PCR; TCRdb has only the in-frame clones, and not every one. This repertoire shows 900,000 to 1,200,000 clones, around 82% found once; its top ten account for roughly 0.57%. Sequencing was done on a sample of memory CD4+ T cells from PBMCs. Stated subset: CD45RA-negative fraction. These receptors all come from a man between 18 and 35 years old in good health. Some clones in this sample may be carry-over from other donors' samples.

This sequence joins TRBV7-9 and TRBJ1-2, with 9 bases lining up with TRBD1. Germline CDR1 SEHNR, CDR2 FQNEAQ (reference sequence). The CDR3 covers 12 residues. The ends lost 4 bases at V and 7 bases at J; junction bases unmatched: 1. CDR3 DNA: TGTGCCAGCAGCTCGGGACAGGGTGGCTACACCTTC. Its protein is CASSSGQGGYTF. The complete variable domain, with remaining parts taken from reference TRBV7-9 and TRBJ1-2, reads DTGVSQNPRHKITKRGQNVTFRCDPISEHNRLYWYRQTLGQGPEFLTYFQNEAQLEKSRLLSDRFSAERPKGSFSTLEIQRTEQGDSAMYLCASSSGQGGYTFGSGTRLTVV.

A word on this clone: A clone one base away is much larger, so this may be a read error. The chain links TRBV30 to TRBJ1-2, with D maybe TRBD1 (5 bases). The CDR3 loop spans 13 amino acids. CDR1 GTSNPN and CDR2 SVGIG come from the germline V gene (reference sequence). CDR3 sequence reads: CAWNRGAGYGCTF. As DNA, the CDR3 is TGTGCCTGGAACCGGGGCGCGGGCTATGGCTGCACCTTC.

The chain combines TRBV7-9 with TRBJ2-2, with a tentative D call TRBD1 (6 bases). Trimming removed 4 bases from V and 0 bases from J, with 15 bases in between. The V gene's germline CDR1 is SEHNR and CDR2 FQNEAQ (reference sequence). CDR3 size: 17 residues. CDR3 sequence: CASSSSGTSANTGELFF. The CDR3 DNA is TGTGCCAGCAGCTCCTCCGGGACATCCGCGAACACCGGGGAGCTGTTTTTT.

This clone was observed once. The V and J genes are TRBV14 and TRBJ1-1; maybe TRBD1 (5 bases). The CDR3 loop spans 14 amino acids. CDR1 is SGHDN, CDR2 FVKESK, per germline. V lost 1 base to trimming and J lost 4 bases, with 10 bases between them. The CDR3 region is CASSQGFGGTEAFF. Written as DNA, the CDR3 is TGTGCCAGCAGCCAAGGTTTCGGGGGCACTGAAGCTTTCTTT.

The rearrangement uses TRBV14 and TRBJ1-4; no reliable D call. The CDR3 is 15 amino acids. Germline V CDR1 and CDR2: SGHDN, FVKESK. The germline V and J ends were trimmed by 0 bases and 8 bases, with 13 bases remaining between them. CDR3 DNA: TGTGCCAGCAGCCAAGAACGCGGTGTTGGGGAAAAACTGTTTTTT. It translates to CASSQERGVGEKLFF.

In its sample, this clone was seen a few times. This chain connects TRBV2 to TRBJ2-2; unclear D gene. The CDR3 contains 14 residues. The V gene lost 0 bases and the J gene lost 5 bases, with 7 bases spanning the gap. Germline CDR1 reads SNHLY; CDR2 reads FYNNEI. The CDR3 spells CASSEASPTGELFF. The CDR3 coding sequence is TGTGCCAGCAGTGAAGCCAGCCCAACCGGGGAGCTGTTTTTT.

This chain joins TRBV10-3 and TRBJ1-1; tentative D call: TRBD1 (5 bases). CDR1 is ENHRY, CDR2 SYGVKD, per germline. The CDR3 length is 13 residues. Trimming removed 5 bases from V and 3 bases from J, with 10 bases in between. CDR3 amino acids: CAISQGRYTEAFF. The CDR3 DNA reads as TGTGCCATCAGTCAGGGTAGGTACACTGAAGCTTTCTTT.

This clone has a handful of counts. CDR3 residues: CASSPRAGGLTGDTQYF. The CDR3 bases are TGTGCCAGCAGTCCCCGAGCGGGAGGGCTTACGGGAGATACGCAGTATTTT. The V and J genes are TRBV27 and TRBJ2-3; 10 positions match TRBD2. The junction had 13 bases not matched to a gene; V was cut back by 5 bases and J by 5 bases. Per germline, CDR1 MNHEY and CDR2 SMNVEV (reference sequence). The CDR3 is 17 amino acids.

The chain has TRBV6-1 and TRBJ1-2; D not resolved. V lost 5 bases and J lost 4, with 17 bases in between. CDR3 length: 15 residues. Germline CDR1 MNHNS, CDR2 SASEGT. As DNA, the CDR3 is TGTGCCAGCAGTCAGCGGCAAGAAGGTTCCTATGGCTACACCTTC. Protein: CASSQRQEGSYGYTF.

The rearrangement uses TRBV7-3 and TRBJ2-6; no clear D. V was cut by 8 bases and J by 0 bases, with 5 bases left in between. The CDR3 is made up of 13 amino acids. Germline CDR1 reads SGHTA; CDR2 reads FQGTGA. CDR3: CASGVSGANVLTF. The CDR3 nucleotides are TGTGCCAGCGGGGTCTCTGGGGCCAACGTCCTGACTTTC.

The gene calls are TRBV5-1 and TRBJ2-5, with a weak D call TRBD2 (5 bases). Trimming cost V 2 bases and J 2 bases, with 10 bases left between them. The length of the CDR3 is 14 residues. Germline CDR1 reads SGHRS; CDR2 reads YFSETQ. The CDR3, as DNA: TGCGCCAGCAGCTTCCGGGGAACTCAAGAGACCCAGTACTTC. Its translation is CASSFRGTQETQYF.